This T cell receptor beta chain was recorded in a study of cytomegalovirus exposure and HLA in healthy donors. The PCR used 60 Vbeta and 13 Jbeta primers. Repertoires were generated with immunoSEQ multiplex PCR, while TCRdb's copy carries only in-frame clones and drops some. The top ten clones hold 3% to 4% of a sample with 200,000 to 250,000 clones, roughly 80% of them seen once. This CDR3 has 16 amino acids. The TCR comes from a male donor in good health and CMV-seronegative. The sequenced material came from PBMCs. V and J are TRBV12-2 and TRBJ2-7; the D call TRBD1 from the table was never checked on the DNA. TRBV12-2 is described as a pseudogene. CDR3 residues: CASRSSRTEGAYEQYF. In DNA form, the CDR3 reads TGTGCAAGTCGCTCTTCTCGGACCGAGGGGGCATACGAGCAGTACTTC.